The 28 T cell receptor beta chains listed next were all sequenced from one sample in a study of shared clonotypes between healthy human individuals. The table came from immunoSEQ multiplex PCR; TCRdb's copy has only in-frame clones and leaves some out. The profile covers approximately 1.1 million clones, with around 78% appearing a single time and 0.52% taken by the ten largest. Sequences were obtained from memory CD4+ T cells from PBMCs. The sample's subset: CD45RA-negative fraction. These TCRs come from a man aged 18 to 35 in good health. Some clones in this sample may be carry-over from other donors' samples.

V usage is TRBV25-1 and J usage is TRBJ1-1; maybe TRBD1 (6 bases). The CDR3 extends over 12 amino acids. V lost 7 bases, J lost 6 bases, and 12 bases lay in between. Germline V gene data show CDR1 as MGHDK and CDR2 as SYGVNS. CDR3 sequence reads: CASTSGASEAFF. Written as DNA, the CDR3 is TGTGCCAGCACGTCGGGGGCCTCTGAAGCTTTCTTT.

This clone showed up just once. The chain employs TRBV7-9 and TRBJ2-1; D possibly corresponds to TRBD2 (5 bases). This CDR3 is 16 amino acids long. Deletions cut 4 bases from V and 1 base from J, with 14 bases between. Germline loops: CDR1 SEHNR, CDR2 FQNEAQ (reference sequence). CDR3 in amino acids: CASSSEAARSYNEQFF. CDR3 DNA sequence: TGTGCCAGCAGCTCGGAAGCGGCCCGATCCTACAATGAGCAGTTCTTC.

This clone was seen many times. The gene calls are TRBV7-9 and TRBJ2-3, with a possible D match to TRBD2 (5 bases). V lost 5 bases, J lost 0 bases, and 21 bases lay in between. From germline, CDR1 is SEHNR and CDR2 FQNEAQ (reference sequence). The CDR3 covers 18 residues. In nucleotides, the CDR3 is TGTGCCAGCAGCAGAGGGTTGGCGGACTGGACTAGCACAGATACGCAGTATTTT. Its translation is CASSRGLADWTSTDTQYF.

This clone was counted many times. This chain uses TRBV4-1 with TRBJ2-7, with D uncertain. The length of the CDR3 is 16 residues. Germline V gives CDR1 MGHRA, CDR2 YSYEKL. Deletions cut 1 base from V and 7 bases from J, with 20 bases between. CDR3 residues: CASSQGGRVGFEEQYF. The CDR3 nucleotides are TGCGCCAGCAGCCAAGGGGGAAGGGTGGGGTTTGAGGAGCAGTACTTC.

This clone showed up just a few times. In DNA form, the CDR3 reads TGTGCCAGCAGTTCGCCCCGGACAGGGGAGGATGCTTTCTTT. This codes for CASSSPRTGEDAFF. The chain joins TRBV6-5 to TRBJ1-1; 9 bases fit TRBD1. Per germline, CDR1 MNHEY and CDR2 SVGAGI. The CDR3 is 14 residues long. The ends lost 4 bases at V and 11 bases at J; junction bases unmatched: 11.

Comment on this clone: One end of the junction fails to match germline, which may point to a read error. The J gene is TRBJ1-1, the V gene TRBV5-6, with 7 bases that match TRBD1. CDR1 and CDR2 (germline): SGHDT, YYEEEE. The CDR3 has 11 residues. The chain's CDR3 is CASTSRDRQVF. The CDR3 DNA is TGTGCCAGCACCTCTCGGGACAGACAGGTCTTT.

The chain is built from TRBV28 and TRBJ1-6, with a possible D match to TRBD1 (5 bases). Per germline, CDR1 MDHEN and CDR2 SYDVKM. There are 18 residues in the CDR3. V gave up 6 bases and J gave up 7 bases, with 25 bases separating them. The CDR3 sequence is CASRRTDPGSGANSPLHF. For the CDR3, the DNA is TGTGCCAGCAGACGTACCGACCCCGGGAGCGGGGCGAATTCACCCCTCCACTTT.

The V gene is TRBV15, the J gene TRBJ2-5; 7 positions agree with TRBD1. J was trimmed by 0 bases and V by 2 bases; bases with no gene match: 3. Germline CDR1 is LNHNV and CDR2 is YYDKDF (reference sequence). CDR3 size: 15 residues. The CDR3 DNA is TGTGCCACCAGCAGACCCGGGACAGACCAAGAGACCCAGTACTTC. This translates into CATSRPGTDQETQYF. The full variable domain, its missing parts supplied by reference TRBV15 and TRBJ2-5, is DAMVIQNPRYQVTQFGKPVTLSCSQTLNHNVMYWYQQKSSQAPKLLFHYYDKDFNNEADTPDNFQSRRPNTSFCFLDIRSPGLGDTAMYLCATSRPGTDQETQYFGPGTRLLVL.

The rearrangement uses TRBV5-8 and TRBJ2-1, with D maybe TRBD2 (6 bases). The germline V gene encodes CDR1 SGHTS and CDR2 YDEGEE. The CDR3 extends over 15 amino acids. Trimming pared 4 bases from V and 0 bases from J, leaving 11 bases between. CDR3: CASSPGLYSYNEQFF. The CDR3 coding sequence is TGTGCCAGCAGCCCAGGACTATACTCCTACAATGAGCAGTTCTTC.

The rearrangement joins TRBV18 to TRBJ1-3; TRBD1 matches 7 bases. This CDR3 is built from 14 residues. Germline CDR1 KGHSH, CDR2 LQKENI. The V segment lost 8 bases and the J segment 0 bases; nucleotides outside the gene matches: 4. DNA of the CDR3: TGTGCCAGCATGACAGGGAACTCTGGAAACACCATATATTTT. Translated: CASMTGNSGNTIYF.

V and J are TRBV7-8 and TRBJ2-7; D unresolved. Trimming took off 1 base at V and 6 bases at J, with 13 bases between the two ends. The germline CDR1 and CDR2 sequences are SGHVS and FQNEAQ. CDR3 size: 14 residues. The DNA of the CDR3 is TGTGCCAGCAGCTTAGTCCGGGTTGCCTCCGAGCAGTACTTC. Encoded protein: CASSLVRVASEQYF.

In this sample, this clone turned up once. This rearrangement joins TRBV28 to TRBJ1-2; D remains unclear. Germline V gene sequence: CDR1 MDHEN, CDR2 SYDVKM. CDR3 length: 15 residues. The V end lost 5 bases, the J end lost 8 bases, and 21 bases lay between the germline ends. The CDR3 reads CASSTPGFRVYGYTF. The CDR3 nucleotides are TGTGCCAGCAGTACCCCGGGGTTTAGGGTCTACGGCTACACCTTC.

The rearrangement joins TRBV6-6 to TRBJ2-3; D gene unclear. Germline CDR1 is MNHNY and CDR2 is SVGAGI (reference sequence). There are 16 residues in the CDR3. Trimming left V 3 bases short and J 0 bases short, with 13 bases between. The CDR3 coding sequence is TGTGCCAGCAGTTATGTTTGGGCGAGTAGCACAGATACGCAGTATTTT. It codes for CASSYVWASSTDTQYF.

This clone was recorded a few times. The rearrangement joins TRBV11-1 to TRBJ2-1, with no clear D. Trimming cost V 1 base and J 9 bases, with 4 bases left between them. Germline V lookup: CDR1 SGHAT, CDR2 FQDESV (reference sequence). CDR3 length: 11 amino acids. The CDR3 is CASSLEGEQFF. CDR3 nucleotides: TGTGCCAGCAGCTTAGAGGGTGAGCAGTTCTTC.

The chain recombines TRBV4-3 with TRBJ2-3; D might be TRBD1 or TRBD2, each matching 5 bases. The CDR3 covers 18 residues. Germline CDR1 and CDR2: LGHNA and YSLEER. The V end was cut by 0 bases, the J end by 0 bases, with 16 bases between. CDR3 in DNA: TGCGCCAGCAGCCAAGAGCGGACGAGGGGCTTAAGCACAGATACGCAGTATTTT. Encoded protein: CASSQERTRGLSTDTQYF.

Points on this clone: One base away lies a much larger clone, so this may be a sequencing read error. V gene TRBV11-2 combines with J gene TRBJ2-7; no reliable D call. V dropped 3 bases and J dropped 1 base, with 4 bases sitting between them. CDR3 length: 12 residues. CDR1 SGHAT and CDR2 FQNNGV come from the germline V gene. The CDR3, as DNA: TGTGCCAGCAGCTTGCCGTCCTACGAGCAGTACTTC. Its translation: CASSLPSYEQYF.

The CDR3 region is CASSQNRQGAGNTIYF. The CDR3 DNA is TGTGCCAGCTCTCAAAACCGCCAGGGGGCTGGAAACACCATATATTTT. The J gene is TRBJ1-3, the V gene TRBV18; 7 bases agree with TRBD1. This CDR3 has 16 residues. The junction had 10 bases not matched to a gene; V was cut back by 6 bases and J by 2 bases. CDR1 is KGHSH, CDR2 LQKENI, per germline.

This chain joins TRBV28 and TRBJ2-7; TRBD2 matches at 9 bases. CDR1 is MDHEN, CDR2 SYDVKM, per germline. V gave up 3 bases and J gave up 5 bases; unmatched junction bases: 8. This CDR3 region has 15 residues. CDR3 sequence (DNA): TGTGCCAGCAGTTTCCGTCTAGCGGGGACCCACGAGCAGTACTTC. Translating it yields CASSFRLAGTHEQYF.

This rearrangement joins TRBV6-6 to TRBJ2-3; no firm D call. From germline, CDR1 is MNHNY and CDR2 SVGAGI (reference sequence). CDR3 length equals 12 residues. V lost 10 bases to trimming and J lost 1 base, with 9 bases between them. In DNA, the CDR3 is TGTGCCACCGACATCGGCACAGATACGCAGTATTTT. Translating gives CATDIGTDTQYF.

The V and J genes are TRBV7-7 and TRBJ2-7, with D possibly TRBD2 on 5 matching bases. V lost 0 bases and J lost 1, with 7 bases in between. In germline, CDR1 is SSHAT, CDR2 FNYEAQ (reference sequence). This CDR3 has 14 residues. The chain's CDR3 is CASSLAPGSYEQYF. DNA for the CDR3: TGTGCCAGCAGCTTAGCCCCGGGGTCCTACGAGCAGTACTTC. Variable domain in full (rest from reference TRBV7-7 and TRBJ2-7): GAGVSQSPRYKVTKRGQDVTLRCDPISSHATLYWYQQALGQGPEFLTYFNYEAQPDKSGLPSDRFSAERPEGSISTLTIQRTEQRDSAMYRCASSLAPGSYEQYFGPGTRLTVT.

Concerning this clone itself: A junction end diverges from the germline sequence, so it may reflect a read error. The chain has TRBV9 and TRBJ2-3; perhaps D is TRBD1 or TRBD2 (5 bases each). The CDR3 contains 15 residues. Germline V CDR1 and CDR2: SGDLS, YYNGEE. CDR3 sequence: CAGSVEGTDGDTQYF. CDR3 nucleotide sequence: TGTGCCGGCAGCGTAGAAGGGACGGACGGAGATACGCAGTATTTT.

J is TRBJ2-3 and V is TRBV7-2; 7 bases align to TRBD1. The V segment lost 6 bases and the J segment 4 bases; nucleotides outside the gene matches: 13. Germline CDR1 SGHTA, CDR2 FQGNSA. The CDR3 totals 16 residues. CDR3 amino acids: CASRHVSGTDPDTQYF. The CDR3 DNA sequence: TGTGCCAGCAGACACGTGTCTGGGACAGACCCAGATACGCAGTATTTT.

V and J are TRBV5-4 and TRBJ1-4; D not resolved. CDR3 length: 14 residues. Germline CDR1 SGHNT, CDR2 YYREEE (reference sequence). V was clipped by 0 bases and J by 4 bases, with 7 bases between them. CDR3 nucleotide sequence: TGTGCCAGCAGCTTGGCTGGCGGTAATGAAAAACTGTTTTTT. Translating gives CASSLAGGNEKLFF.

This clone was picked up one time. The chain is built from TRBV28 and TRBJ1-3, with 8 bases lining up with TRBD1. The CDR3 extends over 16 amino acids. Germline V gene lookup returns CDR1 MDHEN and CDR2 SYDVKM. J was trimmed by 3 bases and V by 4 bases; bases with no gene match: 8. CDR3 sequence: CASSSLGQEDGNTIYF. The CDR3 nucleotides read TGTGCCAGCAGTTCCCTGGGACAGGAGGATGGAAACACCATATATTTT. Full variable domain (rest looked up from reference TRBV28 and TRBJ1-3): DVKVTQSSRYLVKRTGEKVFLECVQDMDHENMFWYRQDPGLGLRLIYFSYDVKMKEKGDIPEGYSVSREKKERFSLILESASTNQTSMYLCASSSLGQEDGNTIYFGEGSWLTVV.

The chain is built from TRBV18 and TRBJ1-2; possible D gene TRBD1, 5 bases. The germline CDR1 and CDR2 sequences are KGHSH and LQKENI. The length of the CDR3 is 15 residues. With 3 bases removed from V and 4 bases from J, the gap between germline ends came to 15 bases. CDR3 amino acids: CASSPLRDDAYGYTF. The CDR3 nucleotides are TGTGCCAGCTCACCTCTCCGGGACGATGCCTATGGCTACACCTTC.

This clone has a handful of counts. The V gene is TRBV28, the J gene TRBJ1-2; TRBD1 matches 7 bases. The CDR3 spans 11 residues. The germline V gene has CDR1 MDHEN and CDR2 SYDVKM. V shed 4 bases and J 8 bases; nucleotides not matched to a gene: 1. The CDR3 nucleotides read TGTGCCAGCAGTTGGGACAGCGGCTACACCTTC. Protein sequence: CASSWDSGYTF.

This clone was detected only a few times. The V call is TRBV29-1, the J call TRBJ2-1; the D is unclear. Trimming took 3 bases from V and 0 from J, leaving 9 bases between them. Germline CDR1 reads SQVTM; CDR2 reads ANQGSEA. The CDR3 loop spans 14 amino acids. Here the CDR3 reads CSVDSDHSYNEQFF. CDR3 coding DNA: TGCAGCGTTGATTCCGATCACTCCTACAATGAGCAGTTCTTC.

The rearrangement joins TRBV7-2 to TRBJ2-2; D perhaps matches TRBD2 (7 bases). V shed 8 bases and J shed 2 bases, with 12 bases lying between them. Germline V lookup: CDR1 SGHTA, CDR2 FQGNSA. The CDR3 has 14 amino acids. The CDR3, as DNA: TGTGCCAGCCGGGGGGCGGTAAACACCGGGGAGCTGTTTTTT. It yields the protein CASRGAVNTGELFF.